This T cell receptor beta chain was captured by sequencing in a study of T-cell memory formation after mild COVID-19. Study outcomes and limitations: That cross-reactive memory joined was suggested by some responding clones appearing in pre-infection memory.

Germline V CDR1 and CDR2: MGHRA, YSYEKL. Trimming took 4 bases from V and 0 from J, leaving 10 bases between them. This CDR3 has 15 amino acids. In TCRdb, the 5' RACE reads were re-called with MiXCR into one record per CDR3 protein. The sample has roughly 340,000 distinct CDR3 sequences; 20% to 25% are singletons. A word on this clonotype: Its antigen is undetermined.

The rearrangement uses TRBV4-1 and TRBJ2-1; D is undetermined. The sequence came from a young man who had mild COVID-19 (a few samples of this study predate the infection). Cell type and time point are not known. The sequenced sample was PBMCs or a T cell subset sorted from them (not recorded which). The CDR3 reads CASSLGYSSYNEQFF. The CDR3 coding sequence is TGCGCCAGCAGCCTGGGCTACAGCTCCTACAATGAGCAGTTCTTC.